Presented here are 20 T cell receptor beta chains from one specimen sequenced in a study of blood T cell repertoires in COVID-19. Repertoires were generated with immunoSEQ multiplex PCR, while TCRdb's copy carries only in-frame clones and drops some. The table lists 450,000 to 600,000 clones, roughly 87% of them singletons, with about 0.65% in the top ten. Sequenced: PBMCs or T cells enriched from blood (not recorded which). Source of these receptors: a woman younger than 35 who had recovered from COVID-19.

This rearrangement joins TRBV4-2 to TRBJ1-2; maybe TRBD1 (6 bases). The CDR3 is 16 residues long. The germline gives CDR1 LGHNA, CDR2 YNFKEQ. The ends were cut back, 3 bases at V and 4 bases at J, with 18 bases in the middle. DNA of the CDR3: TGTGCCAGCAGCCAGAATGAGGGGGGGGCGGGCTATGGCTACACCTTC. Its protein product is CASSQNEGGAGYGYTF.

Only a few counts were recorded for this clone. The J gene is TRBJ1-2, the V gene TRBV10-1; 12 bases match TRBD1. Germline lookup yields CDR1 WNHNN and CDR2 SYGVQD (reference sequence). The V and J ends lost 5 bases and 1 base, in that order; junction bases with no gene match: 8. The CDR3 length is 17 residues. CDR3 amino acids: CASSQPGQGASNYGYTF. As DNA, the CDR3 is TGCGCCAGCAGTCAACCGGGACAGGGGGCGAGTAACTATGGCTACACCTTC.

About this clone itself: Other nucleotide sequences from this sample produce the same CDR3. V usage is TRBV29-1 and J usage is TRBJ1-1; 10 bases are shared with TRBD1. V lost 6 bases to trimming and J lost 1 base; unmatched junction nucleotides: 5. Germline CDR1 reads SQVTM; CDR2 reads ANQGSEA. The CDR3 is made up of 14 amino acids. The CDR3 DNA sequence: TGCAGCGTCCTCAGACAGGGGGCGAACACTGAAGCTTTCTTT. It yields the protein CSVLRQGANTEAFF.

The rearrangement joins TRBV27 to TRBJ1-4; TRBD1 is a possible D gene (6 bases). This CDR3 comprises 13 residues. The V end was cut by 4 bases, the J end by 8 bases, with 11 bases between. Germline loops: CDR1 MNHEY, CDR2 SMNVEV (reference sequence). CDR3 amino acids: CASSSRQGEKLFF. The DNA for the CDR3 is TGTGCCAGCAGTTCCCGGCAGGGGGAAAAACTGTTTTTT.

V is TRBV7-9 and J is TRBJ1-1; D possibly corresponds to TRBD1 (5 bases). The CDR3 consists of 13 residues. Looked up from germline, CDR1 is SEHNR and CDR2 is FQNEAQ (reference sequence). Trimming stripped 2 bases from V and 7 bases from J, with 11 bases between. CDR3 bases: TGTGCCAGCAGCTTACAGGAGGGGAGTGAAGCTTTCTTT. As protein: CASSLQEGSEAFF.

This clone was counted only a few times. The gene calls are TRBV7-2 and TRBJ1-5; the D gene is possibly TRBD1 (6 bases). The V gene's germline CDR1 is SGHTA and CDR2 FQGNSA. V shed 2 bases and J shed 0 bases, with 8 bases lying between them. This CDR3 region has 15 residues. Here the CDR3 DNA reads TGTGCCAGCAGCTTACAACAGGGTAGCAATCAGCCCCAGCATTTT. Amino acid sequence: CASSLQQGSNQPQHF.

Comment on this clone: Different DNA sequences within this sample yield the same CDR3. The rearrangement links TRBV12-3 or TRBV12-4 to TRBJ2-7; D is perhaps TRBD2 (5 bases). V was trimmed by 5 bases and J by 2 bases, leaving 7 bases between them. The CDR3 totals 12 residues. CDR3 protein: CASSPGTYEQYF. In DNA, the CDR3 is TGTGCCAGCAGTCCGGGAACCTACGAGCAGTACTTC.

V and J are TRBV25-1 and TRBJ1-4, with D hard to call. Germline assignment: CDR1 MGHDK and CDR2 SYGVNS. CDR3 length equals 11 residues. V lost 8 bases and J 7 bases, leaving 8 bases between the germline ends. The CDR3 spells CASLEGEKLFF. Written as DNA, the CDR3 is TGTGCCAGCCTAGAAGGTGAAAAACTGTTTTTT.

The CDR3 spells CASSEAWGGRLTPLHF. The CDR3 region has the DNA TGTGCCAGCAGTGAAGCCTGGGGAGGGCGGTTGACACCCCTCCACTTT. This chain uses TRBV6-1 with TRBJ1-6; D unresolved. The CDR3 spans 16 residues. With 0 bases removed from V and 11 bases from J, the gap between germline ends came to 17 bases. The germline gives CDR1 MNHNS, CDR2 SASEGT.

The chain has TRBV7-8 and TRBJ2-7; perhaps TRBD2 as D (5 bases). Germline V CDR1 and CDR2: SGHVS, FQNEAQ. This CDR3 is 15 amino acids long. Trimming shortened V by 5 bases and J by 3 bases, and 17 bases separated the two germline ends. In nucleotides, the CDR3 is TGTGCCAGCAGCCTACTCCGGACTGGAATCTACGAGCAGTACTTC. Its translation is CASSLLRTGIYEQYF.

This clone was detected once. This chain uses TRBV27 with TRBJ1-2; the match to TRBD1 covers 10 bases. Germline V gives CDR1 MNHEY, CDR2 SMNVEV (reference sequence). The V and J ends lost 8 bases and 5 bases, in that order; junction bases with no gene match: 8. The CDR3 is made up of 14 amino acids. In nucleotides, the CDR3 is TGTGCCAGCGGATCCTGGGGACAGGGGTATGGCTACACCTTC. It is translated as CASGSWGQGYGYTF.

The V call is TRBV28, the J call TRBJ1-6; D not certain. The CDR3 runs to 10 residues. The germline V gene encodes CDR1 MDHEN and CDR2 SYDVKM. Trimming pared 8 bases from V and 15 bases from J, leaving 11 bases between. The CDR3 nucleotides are TGTGCCAGCGGGAGGTCTGACCTCCACTTT. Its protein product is CASGRSDLHF.

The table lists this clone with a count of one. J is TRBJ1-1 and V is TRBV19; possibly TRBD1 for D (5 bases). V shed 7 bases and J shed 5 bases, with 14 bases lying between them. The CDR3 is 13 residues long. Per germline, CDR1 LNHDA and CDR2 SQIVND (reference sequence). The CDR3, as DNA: TGTGCCAGTATCTACCGGGGGGGAACTGAAGCTTTCTTT. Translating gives CASIYRGGTEAFF.

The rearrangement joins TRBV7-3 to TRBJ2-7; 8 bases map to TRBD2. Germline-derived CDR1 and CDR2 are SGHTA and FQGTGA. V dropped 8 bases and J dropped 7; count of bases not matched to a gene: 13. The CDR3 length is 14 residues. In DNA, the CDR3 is TGTGCCAGCTCAGAAGCGGGGGAGCGGAAAGAGCAGTACTTC. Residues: CASSEAGERKEQYF.

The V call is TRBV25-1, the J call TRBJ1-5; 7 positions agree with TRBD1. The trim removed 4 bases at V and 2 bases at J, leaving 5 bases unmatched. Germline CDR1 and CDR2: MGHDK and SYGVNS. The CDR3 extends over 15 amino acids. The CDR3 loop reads CASSGTGAGNQPQHF. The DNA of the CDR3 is TGTGCCAGCAGTGGAACAGGGGCGGGCAATCAGCCCCAGCATTTT.

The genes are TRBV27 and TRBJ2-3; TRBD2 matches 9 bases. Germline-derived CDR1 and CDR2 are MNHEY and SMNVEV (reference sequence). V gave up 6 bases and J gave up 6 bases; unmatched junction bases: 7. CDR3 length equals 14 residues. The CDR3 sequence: CASRSGGPADTQYF. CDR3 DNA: TGTGCCAGCAGGAGCGGGGGGCCGGCGGATACGCAGTATTTT.

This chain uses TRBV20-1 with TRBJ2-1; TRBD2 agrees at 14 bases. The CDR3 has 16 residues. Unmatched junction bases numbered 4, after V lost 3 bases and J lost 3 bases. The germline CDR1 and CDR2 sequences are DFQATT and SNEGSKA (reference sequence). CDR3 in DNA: TGCAGTGCTAGTAGACTAGCGGGGGGGCGCTACAATGAGCAGTTCTTC. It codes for CSASRLAGGRYNEQFF.

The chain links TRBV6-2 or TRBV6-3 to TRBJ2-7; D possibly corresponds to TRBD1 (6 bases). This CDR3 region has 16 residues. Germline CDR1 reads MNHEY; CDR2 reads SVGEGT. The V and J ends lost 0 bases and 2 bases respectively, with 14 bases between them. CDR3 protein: CASSYSQGTDTYEQYF. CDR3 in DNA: TGTGCCAGCAGTTACTCTCAGGGGACGGATACCTACGAGCAGTACTTC.

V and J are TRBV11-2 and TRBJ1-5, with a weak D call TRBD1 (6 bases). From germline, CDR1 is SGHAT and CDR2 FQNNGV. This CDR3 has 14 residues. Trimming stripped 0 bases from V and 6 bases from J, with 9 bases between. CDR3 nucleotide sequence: TGTGCCAGCAGCTTAGAAAGGGGGGGTCAGCCCCAGCATTTT. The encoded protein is CASSLERGGQPQHF. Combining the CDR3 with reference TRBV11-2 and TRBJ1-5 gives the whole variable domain EAGVAQSPRYKIIEKRQSVAFWCNPISGHATLYWYQQILGQGPKLLIQFQNNGVVDDSQLPKDRFSAERLKGVDSTLKIQPAKLEDSAVYLCASSLERGGQPQHFGDGTRLSIL.

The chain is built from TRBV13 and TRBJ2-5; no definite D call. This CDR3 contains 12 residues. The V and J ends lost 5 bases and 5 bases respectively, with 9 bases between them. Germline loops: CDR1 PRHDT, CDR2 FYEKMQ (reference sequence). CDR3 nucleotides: TGTGCCAGCAGCACGAGGTCTGAGACCCAGTACTTC. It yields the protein CASSTRSETQYF.